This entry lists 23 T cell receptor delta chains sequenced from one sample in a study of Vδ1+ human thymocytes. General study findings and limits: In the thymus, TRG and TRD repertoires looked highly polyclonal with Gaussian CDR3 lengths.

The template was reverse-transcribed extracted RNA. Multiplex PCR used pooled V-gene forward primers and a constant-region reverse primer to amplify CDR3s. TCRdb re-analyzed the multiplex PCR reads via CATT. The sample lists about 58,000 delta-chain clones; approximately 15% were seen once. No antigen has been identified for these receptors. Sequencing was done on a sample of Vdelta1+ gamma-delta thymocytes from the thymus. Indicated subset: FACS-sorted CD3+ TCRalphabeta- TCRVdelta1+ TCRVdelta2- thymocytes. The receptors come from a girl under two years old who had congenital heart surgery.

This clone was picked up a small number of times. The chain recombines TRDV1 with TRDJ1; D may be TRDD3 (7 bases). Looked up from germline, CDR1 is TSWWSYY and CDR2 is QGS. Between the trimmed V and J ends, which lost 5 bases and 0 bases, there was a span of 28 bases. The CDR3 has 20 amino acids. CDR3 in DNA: TGTGCTCTTGGGCCGCTTCTTCCTTCCGATCTGGGGGCGTACACCGATAAACTCATCTTT. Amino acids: CALGPLLPSDLGAYTDKLIF.

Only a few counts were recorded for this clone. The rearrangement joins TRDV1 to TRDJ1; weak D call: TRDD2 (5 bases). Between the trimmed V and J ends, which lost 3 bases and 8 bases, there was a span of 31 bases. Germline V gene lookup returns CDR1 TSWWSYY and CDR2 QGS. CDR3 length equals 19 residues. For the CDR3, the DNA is TGTGCTCTTGGGGAGACGCCCCTTCGTTTCCCTGTAATTACCGTGAAACTCATCTTT. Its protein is CALGETPLRFPVITVKLIF.

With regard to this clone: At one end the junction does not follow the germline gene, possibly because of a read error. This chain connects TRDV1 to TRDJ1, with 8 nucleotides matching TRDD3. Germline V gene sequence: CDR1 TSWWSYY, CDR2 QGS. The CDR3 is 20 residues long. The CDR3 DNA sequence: TGTGCTCTTGGGGGTTCCGGCGACCAGGGGCTGGGGGACAACACCGATGAACTCATCTTT. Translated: CALGGSGDQGLGDNTDELIF.

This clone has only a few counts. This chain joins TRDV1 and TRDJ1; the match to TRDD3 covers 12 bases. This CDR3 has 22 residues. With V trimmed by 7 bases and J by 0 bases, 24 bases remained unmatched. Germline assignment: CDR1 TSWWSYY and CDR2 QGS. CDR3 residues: CALARLPTRGLGDTAYTDKLIF. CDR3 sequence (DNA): TGTGCTCTTGCCCGACTTCCTACGAGGGGACTGGGGGATACCGCATACACCGATAAACTCATCTTT.

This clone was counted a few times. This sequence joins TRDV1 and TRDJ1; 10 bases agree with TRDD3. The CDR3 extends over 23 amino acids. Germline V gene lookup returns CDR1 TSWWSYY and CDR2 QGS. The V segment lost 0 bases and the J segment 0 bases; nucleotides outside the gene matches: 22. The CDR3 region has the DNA TGTGCTCTTGGGGAACTGGAGGCCTTCCCGGGGACTGGGGGATGTGGGTACACCGATAAACTCATCTTT. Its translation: CALGELEAFPGTGGCGYTDKLIF.

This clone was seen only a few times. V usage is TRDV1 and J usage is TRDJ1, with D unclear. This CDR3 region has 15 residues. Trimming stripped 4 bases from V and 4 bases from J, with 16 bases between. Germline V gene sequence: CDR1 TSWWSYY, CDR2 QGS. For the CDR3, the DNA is TGTGCTCTTGGGGTTGGGCACCCCTTGAGCGATAAACTCATCTTT. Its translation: CALGVGHPLSDKLIF.

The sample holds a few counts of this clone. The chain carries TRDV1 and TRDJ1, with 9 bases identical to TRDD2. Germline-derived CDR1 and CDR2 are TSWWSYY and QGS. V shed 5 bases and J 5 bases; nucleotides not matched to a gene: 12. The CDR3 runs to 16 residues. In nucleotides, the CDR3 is TGTGCTCTTGGGTGGGCCTTCCTACCCGGGAGGGATAAACTCATCTTT. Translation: CALGWAFLPGRDKLIF.

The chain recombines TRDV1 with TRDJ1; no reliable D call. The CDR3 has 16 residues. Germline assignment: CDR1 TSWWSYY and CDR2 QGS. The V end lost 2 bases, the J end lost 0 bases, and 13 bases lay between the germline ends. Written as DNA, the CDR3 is TGTGCTCTTGGGGAAGAGTCGTACCCCAACACCGATAAACTCATCTTT. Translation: CALGEESYPNTDKLIF.

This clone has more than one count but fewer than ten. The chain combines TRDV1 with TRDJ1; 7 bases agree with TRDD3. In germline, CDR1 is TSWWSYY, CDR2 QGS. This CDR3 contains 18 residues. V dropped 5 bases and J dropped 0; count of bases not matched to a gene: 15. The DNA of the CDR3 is TGTGCTCTTGGGTCCCCATGGTGGGGGACCTCGTACACCGATAAACTCATCTTT. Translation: CALGSPWWGTSYTDKLIF.

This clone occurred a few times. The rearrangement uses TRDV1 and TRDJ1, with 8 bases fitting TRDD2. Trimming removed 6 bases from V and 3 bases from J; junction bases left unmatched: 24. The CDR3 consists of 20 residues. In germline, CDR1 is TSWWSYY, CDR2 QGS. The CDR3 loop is CALGAPFLAGTTKRSDKLIF. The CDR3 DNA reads TGTGCTCTTGGTGCCCCCTTCCTAGCGGGGACCACTAAAAGATCCGATAAACTCATCTTT.

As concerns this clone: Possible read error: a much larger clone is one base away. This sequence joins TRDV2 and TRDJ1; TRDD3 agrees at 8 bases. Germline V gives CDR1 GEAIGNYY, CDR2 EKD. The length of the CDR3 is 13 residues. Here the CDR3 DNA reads TGTGCCTGTGACACCTCACTGGGGGCCAAACCCATCTTT. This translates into CACDTSLGAKPIF.

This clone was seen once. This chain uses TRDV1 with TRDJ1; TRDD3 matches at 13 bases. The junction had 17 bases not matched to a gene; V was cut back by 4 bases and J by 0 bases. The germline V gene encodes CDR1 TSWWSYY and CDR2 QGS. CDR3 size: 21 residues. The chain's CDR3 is CALGVAWGGLGDTPYTDKLIF. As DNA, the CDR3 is TGTGCTCTTGGGGTCGCGTGGGGGGGACTGGGGGATACGCCGTACACCGATAAACTCATCTTT.

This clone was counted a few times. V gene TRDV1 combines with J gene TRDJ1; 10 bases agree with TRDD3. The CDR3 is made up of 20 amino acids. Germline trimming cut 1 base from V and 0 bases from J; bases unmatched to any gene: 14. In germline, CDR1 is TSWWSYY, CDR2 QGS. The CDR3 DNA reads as TGTGCTCTTGGGGAACGCGGCTATCCCCGTACTGGGGGATACACCGATAAACTCATCTTT. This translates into CALGERGYPRTGGYTDKLIF.

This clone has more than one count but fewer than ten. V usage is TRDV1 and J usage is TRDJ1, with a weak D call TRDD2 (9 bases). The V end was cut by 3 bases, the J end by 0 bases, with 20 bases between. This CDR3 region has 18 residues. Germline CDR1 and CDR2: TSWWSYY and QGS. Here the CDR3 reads CALGEPSYLGDYTDKLIF. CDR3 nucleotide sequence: TGTGCTCTTGGGGAGCCTTCCTACCTGGGGGACTACACCGATAAACTCATCTTT.

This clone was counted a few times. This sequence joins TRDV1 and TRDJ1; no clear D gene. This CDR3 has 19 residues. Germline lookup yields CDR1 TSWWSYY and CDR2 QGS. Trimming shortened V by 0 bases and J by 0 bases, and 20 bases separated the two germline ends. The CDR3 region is CALGELAPRRARYTDKLIF. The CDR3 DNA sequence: TGTGCTCTTGGGGAACTGGCTCCTCGGAGGGCCAGGTACACCGATAAACTCATCTTT.

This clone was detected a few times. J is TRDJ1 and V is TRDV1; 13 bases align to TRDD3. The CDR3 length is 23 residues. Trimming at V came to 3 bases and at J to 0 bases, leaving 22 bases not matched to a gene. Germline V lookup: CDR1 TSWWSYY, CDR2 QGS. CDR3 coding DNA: TGTGCTCTTGGGGATCCTAATCCTAAACCAGTACTGGGGGATACGCACCACACCGATAAACTCATCTTT. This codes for CALGDPNPKPVLGDTHHTDKLIF.

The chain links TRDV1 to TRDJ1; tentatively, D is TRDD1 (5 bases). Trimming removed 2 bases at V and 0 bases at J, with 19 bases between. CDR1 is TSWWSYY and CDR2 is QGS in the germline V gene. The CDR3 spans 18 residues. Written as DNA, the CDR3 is TGTGCTCTTGGGGAAATCATAGTCCGGTACCCCAACACCGATAAACTCATCTTT. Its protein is CALGEIIVRYPNTDKLIF.

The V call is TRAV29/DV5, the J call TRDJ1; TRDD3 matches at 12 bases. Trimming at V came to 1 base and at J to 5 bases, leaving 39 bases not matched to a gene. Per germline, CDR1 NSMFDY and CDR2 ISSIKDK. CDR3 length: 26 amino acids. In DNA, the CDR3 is TGTGCAGCAAGCTGGATGGTCGACTTCCTACTGGCGTCGTACTGGGGGATACCTCGCCCGGAGGATAAACTCATCTTT. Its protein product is CAASWMVDFLLASYWGIPRPEDKLIF.

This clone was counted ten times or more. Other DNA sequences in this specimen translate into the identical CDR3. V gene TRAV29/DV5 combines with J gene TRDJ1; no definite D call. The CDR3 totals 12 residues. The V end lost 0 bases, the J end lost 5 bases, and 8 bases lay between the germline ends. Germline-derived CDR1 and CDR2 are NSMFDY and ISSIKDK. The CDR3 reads CAASVQEDKLIF. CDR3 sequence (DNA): TGTGCAGCAAGCGTCCAGGAGGATAAACTCATCTTT.

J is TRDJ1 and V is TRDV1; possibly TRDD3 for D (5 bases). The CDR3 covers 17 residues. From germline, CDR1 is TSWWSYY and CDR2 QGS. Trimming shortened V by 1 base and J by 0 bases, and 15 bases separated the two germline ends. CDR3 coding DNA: TGTGCTCTTGGGGAACAGGGGAAGATTCGGTACACCGATAAACTCATCTTT. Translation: CALGEQGKIRYTDKLIF.

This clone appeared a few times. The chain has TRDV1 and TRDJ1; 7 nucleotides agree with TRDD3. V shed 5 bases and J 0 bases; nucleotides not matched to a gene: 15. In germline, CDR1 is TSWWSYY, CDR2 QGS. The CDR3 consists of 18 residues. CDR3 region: CALGQTGDPIVYTDKLIF. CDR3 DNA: TGTGCTCTTGGGCAAACTGGGGACCCGATAGTGTACACCGATAAACTCATCTTT.

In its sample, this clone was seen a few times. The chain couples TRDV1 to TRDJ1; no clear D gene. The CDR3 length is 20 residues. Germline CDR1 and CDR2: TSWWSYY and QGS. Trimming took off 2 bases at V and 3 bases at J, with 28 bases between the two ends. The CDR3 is CALGESTKRAKGGGSDKLIF. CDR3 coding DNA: TGTGCTCTTGGGGAATCCACGAAGCGGGCCAAGGGAGGTGGGTCCGATAAACTCATCTTT.

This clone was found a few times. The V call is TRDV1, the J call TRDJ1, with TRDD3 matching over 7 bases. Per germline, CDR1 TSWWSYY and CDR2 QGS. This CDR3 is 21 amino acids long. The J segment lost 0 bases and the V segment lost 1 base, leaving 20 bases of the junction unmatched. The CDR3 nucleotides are TGTGCTCTTGGGGAACACACCCACGGGAGGATACGCGATTTGTACACCGATAAACTCATCTTT. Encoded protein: CALGEHTHGRIRDLYTDKLIF.